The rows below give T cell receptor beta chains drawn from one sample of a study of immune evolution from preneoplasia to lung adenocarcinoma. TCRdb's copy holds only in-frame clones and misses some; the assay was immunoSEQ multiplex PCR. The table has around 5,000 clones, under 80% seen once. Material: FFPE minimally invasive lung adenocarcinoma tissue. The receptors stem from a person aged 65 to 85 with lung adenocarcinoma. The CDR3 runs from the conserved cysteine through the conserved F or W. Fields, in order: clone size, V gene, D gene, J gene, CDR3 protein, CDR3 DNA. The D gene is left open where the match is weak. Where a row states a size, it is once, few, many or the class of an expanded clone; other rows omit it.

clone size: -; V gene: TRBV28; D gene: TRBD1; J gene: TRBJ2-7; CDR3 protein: CASRTTRQGGQYF; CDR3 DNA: TGTGCCAGCAGAACTACCCGACAGGGCGGTCAGTACTTC
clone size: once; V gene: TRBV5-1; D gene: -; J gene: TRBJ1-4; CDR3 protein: CASSFGTGANEKLFF; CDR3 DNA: TGCGCCAGCAGTTTCGGGACGGGGGCTAATGAAAAACTGTTTTTT
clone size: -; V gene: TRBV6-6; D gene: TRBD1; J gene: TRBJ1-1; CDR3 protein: CASIGQGGLNTEAFF; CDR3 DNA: TGTGCCAGTATAGGACAGGGCGGGCTGAACACTGAAGCTTTCTTT
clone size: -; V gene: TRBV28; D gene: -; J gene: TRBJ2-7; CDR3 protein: CASSLLAGRYEQYF; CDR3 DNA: TGTGCCAGCAGTTTGCTTGCAGGGAGGTACGAGCAGTACTTC
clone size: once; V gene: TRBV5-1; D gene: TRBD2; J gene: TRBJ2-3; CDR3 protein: CASSLGASGRTPDTQYF; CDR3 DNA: TGCGCCAGCAGCTTGGGGGCTAGCGGGAGAACGCCAGATACGCAGTATTTT
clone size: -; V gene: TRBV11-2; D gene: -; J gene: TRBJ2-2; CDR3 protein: CASSLRQMNTGELFF; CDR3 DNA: TGTGCCAGCAGCTTGAGGCAGATGAACACCGGGGAGCTGTTTTTT
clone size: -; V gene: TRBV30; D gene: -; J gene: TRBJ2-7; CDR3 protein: CAWTKGTGREQYF; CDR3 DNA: TGTGCCTGGACGAAGGGAACAGGGAGGGAGCAGTACTTC
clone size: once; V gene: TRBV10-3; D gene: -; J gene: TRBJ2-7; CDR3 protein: CASGVRGYEQYF; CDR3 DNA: TGTGCCAGTGGGGTAAGGGGTTACGAGCAGTACTTC
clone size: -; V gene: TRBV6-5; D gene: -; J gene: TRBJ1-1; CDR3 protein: CASSFATGTEAFF; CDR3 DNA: TGTGCCAGCAGTTTCGCCACGGGGACTGAAGCTTTCTTT
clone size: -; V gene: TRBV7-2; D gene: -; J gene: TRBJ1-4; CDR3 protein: CASSSIPGVEKLFF; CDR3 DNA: TGTGCCAGCAGCTCAATCCCGGGTGTTGAAAAACTGTTTTTT
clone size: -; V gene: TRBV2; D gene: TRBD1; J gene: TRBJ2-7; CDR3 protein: CASSDVGQGNEQYF; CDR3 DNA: TGTGCCAGCAGTGATGTAGGACAGGGTAACGAGCAGTACTTC
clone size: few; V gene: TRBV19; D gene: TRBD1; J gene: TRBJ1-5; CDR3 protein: CASSKDTGGYQPQHF; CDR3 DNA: TGTGCCAGTAGTAAAGACACAGGGGGCTATCAGCCCCAGCATTTT
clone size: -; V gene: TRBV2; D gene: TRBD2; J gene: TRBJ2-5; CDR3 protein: CASSRSGGVQETQYF; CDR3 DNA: TGTGCCAGCAGTCGGAGCGGGGGGGTCCAAGAGACCCAGTACTTC
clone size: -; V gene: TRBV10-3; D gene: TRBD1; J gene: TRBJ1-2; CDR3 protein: CANRGPTNYGYTF; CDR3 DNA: TGTGCCAACAGGGGACCTACTAACTATGGCTACACCTTC
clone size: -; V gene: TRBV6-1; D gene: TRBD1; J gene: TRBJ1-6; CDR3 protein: CASSELGTGRNSPLHF; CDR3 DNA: TGTGCCAGCAGTGAATTGGGGACAGGGCGTAATTCACCCCTCCACTTT
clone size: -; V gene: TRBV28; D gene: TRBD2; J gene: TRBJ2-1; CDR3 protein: CASSLGGSSYNEQFF; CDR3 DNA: TGTGCCAGCAGTTTAGGCGGGAGCTCCTACAATGAGCAGTTCTTC
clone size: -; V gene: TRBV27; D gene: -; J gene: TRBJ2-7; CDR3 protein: CASSFNRGTYEQYF; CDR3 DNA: TGTGCCAGCAGTTTTAACCGGGGGACCTACGAGCAGTACTTC
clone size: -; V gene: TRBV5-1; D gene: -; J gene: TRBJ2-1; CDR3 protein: CASSLEGGGAYNEQFF; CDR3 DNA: TGCGCCAGCAGCTTGGAAGGGGGAGGGGCCTACAATGAGCAGTTCTTC
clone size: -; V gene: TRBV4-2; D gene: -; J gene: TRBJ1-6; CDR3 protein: CASSYGSGVSPLHF; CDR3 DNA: TGTGCCAGCAGCTATGGCTCGGGGGTCTCACCCCTCCACTTT
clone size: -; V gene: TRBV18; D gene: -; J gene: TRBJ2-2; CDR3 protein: CASSPQGVTNTGELFF; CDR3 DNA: TGTGCCAGCTCACCACAAGGGGTTACGAACACCGGGGAGCTGTTTTTT
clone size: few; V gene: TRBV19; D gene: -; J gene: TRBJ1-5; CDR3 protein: CASSSRGLGANQPQHF; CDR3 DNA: TGTGCCAGTAGTAGCAGGGGTTTGGGGGCCAATCAGCCCCAGCATTTT
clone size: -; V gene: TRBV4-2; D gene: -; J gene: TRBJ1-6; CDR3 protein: CASSYGSGVSPLHF; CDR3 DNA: TGTGCCAGCAGCTATGGCTCGGGGGTCTCACCCCTTCACTTT
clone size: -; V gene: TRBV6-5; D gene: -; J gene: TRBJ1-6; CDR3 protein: CASSYTGESPLHF; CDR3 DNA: TGTGCCAGCAGTTATACAGGTGAATCACCCCTCCACTTT
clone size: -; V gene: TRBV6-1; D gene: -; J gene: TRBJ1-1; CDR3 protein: CASTLGPANTEAFF; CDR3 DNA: TGTGCCAGCACCCTCGGTCCAGCGAACACTGAAGCTTTCTTT
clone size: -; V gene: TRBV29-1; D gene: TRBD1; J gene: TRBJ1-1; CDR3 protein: CSVRPQGAGEAFF; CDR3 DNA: TGCAGCGTGAGACCCCAGGGGGCAGGTGAAGCTTTCTTT
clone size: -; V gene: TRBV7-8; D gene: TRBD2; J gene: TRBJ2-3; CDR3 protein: CASSLRGGGTDTQYF; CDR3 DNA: TGTGCCAGCAGCTTAAGGGGAGGGGGCACAGATACGCAGTATTTT
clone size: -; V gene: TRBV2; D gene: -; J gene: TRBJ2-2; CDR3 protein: CASNYRDGELFF; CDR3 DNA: TGTGCCAGCAACTATCGTGACGGGGAGCTGTTTTTT
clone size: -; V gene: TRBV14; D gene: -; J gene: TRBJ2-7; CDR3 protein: CASSQLGANYEQYF; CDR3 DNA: TGTGCCAGCAGCCAATTAGGGGCCAACTACGAGCAGTACTTC